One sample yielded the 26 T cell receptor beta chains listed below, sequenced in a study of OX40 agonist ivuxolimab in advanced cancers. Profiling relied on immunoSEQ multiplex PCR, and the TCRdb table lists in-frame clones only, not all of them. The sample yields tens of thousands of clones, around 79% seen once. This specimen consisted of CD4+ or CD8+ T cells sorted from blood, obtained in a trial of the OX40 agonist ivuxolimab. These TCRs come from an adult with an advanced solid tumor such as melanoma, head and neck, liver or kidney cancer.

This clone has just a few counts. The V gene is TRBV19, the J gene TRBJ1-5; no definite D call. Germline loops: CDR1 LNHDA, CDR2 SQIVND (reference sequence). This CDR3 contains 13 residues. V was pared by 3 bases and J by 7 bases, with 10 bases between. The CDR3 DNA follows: TGTGCCAGTAGTATCACGTCTCGGCAGCCCCAGCATTTT. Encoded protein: CASSITSRQPQHF.

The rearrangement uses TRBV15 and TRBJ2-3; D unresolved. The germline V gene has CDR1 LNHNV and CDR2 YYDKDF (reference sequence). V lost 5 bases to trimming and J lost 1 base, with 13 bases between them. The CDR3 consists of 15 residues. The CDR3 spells CATSFLGTGTDTQYF. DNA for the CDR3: TGTGCCACCAGCTTTTTAGGAACAGGCACAGATACGCAGTATTTT.

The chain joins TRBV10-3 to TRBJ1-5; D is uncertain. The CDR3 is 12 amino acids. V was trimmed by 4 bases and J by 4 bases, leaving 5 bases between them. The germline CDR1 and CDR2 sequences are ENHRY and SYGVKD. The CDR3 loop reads CAISGINQPQHF. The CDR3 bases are TGTGCCATCAGTGGGATTAATCAGCCCCAGCATTTT.

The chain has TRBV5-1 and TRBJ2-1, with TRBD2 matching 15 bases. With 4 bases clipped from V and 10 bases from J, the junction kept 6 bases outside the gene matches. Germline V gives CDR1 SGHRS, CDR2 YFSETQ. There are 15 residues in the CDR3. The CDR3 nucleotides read TGCGCCAGCAGCCTAGAGGGACTAGCGGGGGGAGAGCAGTTCTTC. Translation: CASSLEGLAGGEQFF.

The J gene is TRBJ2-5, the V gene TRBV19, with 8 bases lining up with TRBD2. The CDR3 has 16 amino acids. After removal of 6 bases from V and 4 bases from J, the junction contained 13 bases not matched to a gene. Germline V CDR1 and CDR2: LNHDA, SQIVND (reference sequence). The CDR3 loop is CASSTGGAGVGETQYF. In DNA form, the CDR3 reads TGTGCCAGTAGCACGGGAGGAGCGGGAGTAGGAGAGACCCAGTACTTC.

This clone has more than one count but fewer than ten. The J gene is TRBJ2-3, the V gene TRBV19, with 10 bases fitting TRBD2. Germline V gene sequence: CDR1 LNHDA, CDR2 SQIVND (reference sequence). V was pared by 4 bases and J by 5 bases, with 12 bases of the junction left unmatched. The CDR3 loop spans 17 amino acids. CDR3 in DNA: TGTGCCAGTAGTAACCCCAAGAGGCTAGCGGGAGTAGATACGCAGTATTTT. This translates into CASSNPKRLAGVDTQYF.

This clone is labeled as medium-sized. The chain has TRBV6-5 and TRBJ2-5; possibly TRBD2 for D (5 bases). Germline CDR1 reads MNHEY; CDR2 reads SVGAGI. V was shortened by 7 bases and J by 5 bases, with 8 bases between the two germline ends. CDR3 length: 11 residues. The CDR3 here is CASTQRETQYF. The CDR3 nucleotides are TGTGCCAGCACCCAGCGGGAGACCCAGTACTTC.

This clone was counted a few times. The CDR3: CASSLEFRDNEQFF. CDR3 in DNA: TGTGCCAGCAGCTTGGAGTTTAGGGACAATGAGCAGTTCTTC. The rearrangement uses TRBV7-6 and TRBJ2-1; D gene uncertain. V dropped 3 bases and J dropped 5 bases, with 11 bases sitting between them. The CDR3 is made up of 14 amino acids. The V gene's germline CDR1 is SGHVS and CDR2 FNYEAQ. Using reference TRBV7-6 and TRBJ2-1 for the parts outside the CDR3, the full variable domain is GAGVSQSPRYKVTKRGQDVALRCDPISGHVSLYWYRQALGQGPEFLTYFNYEAQQDKSGLPNDRFSAERPEGSISTLTIQRTEQRDSAMYRCASSLEFRDNEQFFGPGTRLTVL.

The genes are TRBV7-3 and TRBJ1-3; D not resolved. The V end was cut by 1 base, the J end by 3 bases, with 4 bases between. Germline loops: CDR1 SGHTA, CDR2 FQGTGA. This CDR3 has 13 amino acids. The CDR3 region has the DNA TGTGCCAGCAGCTTAAATTATGGAAACACCATATATTTT. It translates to CASSLNYGNTIYF. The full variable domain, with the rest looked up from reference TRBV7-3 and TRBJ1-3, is GAGVSQTPSNKVTEKGKYVELRCDPISGHTALYWYRQSLGQGPEFLIYFQGTGAADDSGLPNDRFFAVRPEGSVSTLKIQRTERGDSAVYLCASSLNYGNTIYFGEGSWLTVV.

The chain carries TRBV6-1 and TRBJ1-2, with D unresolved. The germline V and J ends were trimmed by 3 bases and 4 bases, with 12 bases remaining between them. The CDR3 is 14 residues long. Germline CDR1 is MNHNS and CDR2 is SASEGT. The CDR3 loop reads CASSEAGWGYGYTF. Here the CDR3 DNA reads TGTGCCAGCAGTGAGGCGGGATGGGGCTATGGCTACACCTTC.

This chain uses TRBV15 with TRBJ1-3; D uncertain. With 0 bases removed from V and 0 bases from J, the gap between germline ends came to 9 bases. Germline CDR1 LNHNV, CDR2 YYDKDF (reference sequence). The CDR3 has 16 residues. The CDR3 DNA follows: TGTGCCACCAGCAGAGACGCAGTCCTCTCTGGAAACACCATATATTTT. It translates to CATSRDAVLSGNTIYF.

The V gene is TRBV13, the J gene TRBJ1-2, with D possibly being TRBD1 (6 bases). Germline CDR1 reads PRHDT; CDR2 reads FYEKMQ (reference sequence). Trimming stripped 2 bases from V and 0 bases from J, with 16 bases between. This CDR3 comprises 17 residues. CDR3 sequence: CASSLLQGSVSNYGYTF. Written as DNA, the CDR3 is TGTGCCAGCAGCTTACTTCAGGGGTCCGTATCTAACTATGGCTACACCTTC.

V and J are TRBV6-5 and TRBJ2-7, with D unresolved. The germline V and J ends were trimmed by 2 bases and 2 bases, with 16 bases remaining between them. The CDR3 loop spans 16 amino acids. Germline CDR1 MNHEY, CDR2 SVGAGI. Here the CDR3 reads CASSYARPVFPYEQYF. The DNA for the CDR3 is TGTGCCAGCAGTTACGCGAGACCCGTCTTCCCCTACGAGCAGTACTTC.

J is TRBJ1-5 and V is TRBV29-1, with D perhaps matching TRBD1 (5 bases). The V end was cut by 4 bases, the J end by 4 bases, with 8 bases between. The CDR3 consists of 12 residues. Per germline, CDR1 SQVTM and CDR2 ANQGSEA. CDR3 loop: CSVASGNQPQHF. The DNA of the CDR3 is TGCAGCGTTGCTTCAGGGAATCAGCCCCAGCATTTT.

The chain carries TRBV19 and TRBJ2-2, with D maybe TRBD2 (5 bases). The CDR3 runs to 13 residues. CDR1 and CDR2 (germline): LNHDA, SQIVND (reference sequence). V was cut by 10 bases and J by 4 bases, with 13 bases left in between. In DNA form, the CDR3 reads TGTGCCACCTCTAACGGGGTCACCGGGGAGCTGTTTTTT. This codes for CATSNGVTGELFF. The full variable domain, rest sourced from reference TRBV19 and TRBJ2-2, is DGGITQSPKYLFRKEGQNVTLSCEQNLNHDAMYWYRQDPGQGLRLIYYSQIVNDFQKGDIAEGYSVSREKKESFPLTVTSAQKNPTAFYLCATSNGVTGELFFGEGSRLTVL.

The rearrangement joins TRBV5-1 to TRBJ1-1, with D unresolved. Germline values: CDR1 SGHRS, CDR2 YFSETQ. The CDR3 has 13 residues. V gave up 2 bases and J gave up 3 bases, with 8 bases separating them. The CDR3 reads CASSFKGDTEAFF. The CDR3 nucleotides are TGCGCCAGCAGCTTCAAGGGAGACACTGAAGCTTTCTTT.

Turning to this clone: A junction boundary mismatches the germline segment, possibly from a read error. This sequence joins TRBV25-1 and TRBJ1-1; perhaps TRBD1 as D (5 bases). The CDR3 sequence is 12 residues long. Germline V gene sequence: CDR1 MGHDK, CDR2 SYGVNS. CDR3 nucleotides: TGTGCCAGCACTGGGGGGAACACTGCAGCTTTCTTT. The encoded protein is CASTGGNTAAFF.

CDR3 nucleotides: TGTGCCAGCAGTGAAGGCCAGACCCACTATGGCTACACCTTC. This translates into CASSEGQTHYGYTF. V usage is TRBV2 and J usage is TRBJ1-2; D is ambiguous. The CDR3 consists of 14 residues. V lost 1 base and J lost 3, with 9 bases in between. Germline V gene data show CDR1 as SNHLY and CDR2 as FYNNEI. The full variable domain, in which reference TRBV2 and TRBJ1-2 provide the parts outside the CDR3, is EPEVTQTPSHQVTQMGQEVILRCVPISNHLYFYWYRQILGQKVEFLVSFYNNEISEKSEIFDDQFSVERPDGSNFTLKIRSTKLEDSAMYFCASSEGQTHYGYTFGSGTRLTVV.

In nucleotides, the CDR3 is TGTGCCAGCAGCTTGGACTTCGCGCCTGGGGCCAACGTCCTGACTTTC. Protein sequence: CASSLDFAPGANVLTF. The chain recombines TRBV5-6 with TRBJ2-6; D unresolved. The CDR3 is 16 residues long. Germline loops: CDR1 SGHDT, CDR2 YYEEEE. V lost 0 bases and J lost 2, with 9 bases in between.

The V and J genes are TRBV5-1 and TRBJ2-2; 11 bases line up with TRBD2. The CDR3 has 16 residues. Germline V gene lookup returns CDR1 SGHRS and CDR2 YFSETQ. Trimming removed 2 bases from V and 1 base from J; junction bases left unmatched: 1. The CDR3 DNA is TGCGCCAGCAGCTTAGGGACTAGCGGGAACACCGGGGAGCTGTTTTTT. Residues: CASSLGTSGNTGELFF.

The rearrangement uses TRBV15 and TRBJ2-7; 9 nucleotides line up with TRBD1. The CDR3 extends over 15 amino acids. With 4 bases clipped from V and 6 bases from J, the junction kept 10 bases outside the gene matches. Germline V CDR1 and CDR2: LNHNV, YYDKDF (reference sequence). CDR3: CATSTSGTGHREQYF. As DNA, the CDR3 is TGTGCCACCAGCACATCCGGGACAGGGCACCGCGAGCAGTACTTC.

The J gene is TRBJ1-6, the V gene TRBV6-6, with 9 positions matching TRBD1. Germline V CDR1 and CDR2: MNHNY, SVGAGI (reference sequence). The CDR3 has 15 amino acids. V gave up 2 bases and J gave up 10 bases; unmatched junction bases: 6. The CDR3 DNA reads TGTGCCAGCAGTTACGAGGGACAGGGCGTATCACCCCTCCACTTT. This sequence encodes CASSYEGQGVSPLHF.

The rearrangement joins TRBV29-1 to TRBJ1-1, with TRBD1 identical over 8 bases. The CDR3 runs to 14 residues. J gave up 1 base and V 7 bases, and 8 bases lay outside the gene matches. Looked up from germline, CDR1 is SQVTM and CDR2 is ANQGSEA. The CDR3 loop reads CSGGRGPGNTEAFF. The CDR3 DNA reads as TGCAGCGGAGGCAGGGGGCCCGGGAACACTGAAGCTTTCTTT.

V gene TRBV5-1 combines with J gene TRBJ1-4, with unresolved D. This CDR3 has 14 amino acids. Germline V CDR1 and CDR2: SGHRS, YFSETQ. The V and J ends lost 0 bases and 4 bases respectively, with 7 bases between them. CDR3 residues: CASSLGWINEKLFF. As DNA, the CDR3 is TGCGCCAGCAGCTTGGGGTGGATTAATGAAAAACTGTTTTTT.

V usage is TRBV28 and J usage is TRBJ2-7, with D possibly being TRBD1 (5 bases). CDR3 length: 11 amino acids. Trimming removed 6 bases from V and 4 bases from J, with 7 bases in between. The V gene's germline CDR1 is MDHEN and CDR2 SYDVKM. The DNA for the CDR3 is TGTGCCAGCAGACGACAGTACGAGCAGTACTTC. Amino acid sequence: CASRRQYEQYF.

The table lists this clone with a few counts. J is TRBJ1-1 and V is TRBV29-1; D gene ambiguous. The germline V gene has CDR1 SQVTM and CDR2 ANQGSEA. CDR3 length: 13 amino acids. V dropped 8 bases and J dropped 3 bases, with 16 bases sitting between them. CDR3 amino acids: CSSKNFEDTEAFF. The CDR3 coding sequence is TGCAGCTCAAAGAACTTTGAGGACACTGAAGCTTTCTTT. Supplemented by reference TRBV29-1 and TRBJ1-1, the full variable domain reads SAVISQKPSRDICQRGTSLTIQCQVDSQVTMMFWYRQQPGQSLTLIATANQGSEATYESGFVIDKFPISRPNLTFSTLTVSNMSPEDSSIYLCSSKNFEDTEAFFGQGTRLTVV.